This T cell receptor beta chain was captured in a study of circulating CD8 cells and anti-PD-1 response in melanoma (dated by TCRdb to between 2020 and 2021). A note on the overall study: Nivolumab was administered to patients intravenously at 3 mg/kg every 2 weeks. Of the 13 patients in the melanoma cohort, seven received anti-PD-1 as first-line therapy and six had prior targeted therapy or immunotherapy. Patients with complete or partial responses were counted as responders, while patients with stable or progressive disease (RECIST v1.1) were counted as non-responders. The TCR repertoire analysis included roughly eleven melanoma patients, of whom 7 were non-responders and 4 were responders. PD-1 on on-treatment samples was detected using a biotinylated anti-human IgG4 antibody. The paper's findings and limits, for the study overall: The published TCR repertoire comparisons used only baseline and M1 samples from a small cohort with few responders. Repertoires were largely private between subsets, with under 8% of TRB clonotypes shared at M1; sharing was highest between DPOS and TIGIT. Diversity was greatest in the DNEG repertoire, PD-1 and DPOS had similar and higher clonality, and TIGIT repertoires had the lowest diversity. Both treatment-naive and previously treated patients were included in the cohort, and this mixing was noted by the authors as something that could influence results. Since no tumor material could be accessed, the researchers instead assessed tumor reactivity using peptide assays on expanded sorted subsets. Experiments were generally performed without replicates because of limited material.

Sequenced on a NextSeq 500. Starting from about 15 ng of total RNA, TCR libraries were made with the QIAseq Immune Repertoire RNA Library Kit, Human TCR Panel. The TCR libraries were sequenced on an Illumina NextSeq using a Mid Output V2 kit and asymmetric 261x41 paired-end reads. Every TCR library was diluted down to roughly 4.4 nM, then pooled, denatured and loaded at roughly 1 pM. Per the original workflow: TCR FASTQ files were processed in the QIAGEN GeneGlobe Data Analysis Center, with downstream analysis in R 3.5.2. To get clonality, Shannon entropy was normalized by the log of the number of unique productive sequences and the result was subtracted from one. Fisher exact tests at 5% FDR, run separately within each subset, picked out TRA or TRB clonotypes whose abundance differed between baseline and M1. Differentially abundant clonotypes were grouped as emerging, expanding, contracting or non-expanding/contracting. Morisita's overlap index was used to measure repertoire overlap between patients. The public reads were reprocessed in TCRdb via fastp at Q25 and MiXCR, keeping in-frame beta chains. All rows with the same CDR3 protein become a single entry with the most common DNA and genes. The V and J calls were determined by TCRdb, not by the authors. The sample table contains some 1,000 distinct CDR3 sequences; only one count was recorded for roughly 7.1% of them. 16% of the sample is in the top ten clones.

Four subsets defined by PD-1 and/or TIGIT were sorted from live CD3+CD8+TCRalphabeta+ cells on a BD FACSAria II cell sorter. Circulating CD8 T cells were sorted into four subsets by PD-1 and TIGIT expression to characterize their relevance to anti-PD-1 therapy response. From each sorted CD8 T-cell subset, both TCR alpha and TCR beta chains were sequenced. Peripheral blood was drawn before the first anti-PD-1 injection and after two and four injections. PBMCs were immediately isolated by Ficoll gradient centrifugation. Until use, PBMCs were kept cryopreserved in liquid nitrogen in RPMI containing 20% FCS and roughly 9.5% DMSO. Thawed PBMCs were stained with a viability dye and antibodies against CD3, CD8alpha, TCRalphabeta, PD-1 and TIGIT. Total RNA was extracted with the RNeasy Kit, and every sample reached a RIN above 7. Based on its abundance in the sample, this clonotype is large (0.1 to 1%). What antigen it recognizes has not been identified. Base-call qualities are not available, and no considerably larger clone is one nucleotide away.

Measured from the cysteine to the phenylalanine, the CDR3 is 13 residues long. The only DNA kept is the CDR3, 39 bases in frame from the first base. At the junction V is shortened by 5 bases and J by 3 bases, with 10 bases in between. According to the germline V gene, CDR1 reads SGHTA and CDR2 reads FQGTGA. This TCR was recovered from a human donor with melanoma. This material consisted of CD8+ T cells from PBMCs, taken at baseline or after one month of anti-PD-1 therapy (not recorded which). The chain was built from TRBV7-3 and TRBJ1-1; the D segment cannot be called with confidence. For the CDR3, the sequence is CASSLVGDTEAFF. In nucleotides, the sequence is TGTGCCAGCAGCCTAGTCGGTGACACTGAAGCTTTCTTT.